Below are 2 T cell receptor beta chains sequenced from a single sample in a study of T cell repertoires in cytomegalovirus infection. One entry per CDR3 protein results from TCRdb running MiXCR on the reads. The table lists a few hundred thousand distinct CDR3 sequences, approximately 15% of them singletons. The source material was PBMCs. Receptors originate from a human donor in good health (CMV status not recorded). Some clones in this sample may be carry-over from other donors' samples.

This chain uses TRBV11-2 with TRBJ2-1; D gene unclear. Trimming removed 7 bases from V and 8 bases from J, with 9 bases in between. The CDR3 is 11 amino acids. Germline lookup yields CDR1 SGHAT and CDR2 FQNNGV. This CDR3 reads CASTTGDEQFF. The CDR3 bases are TGTGCCAGCACCACCGGCGATGAGCAGTTCTTC.

This chain connects TRBV5-6 to TRBJ1-5; D may be TRBD1 (6 bases). The length of the CDR3 is 16 residues. Germline V gene sequence: CDR1 SGHDT, CDR2 YYEEEE. V lost 4 bases, J lost 0 bases, and 14 bases lay in between. This chain's CDR3 is CASSLRQDYSNQPQHF. CDR3 DNA sequence: TGTGCCAGCAGCCTAAGACAGGATTATAGCAATCAGCCCCAGCATTTT.